The 17 T cell receptor beta chains in this list originate from one sample, sequenced in a study of blood T cell repertoires in COVID-19. Produced via immunoSEQ multiplex PCR; TCRdb's table is partial and in-frame only. The sample carries approximately 200,000 clones, around 86% recorded once. The specimen sequenced was peripheral blood. The receptor set was obtained from a woman in her twenties or thirties with active or convalescent COVID-19.

The chain links TRBV6-6 to TRBJ1-1; no clear D. The CDR3 sequence is 15 residues long. The germline gives CDR1 MNHNY, CDR2 SVGAGI (reference sequence). The V gene lost 2 bases and the J gene lost 0 bases, with 10 bases spanning the gap. For the CDR3, the DNA is TGTGCCAGCAGTTACAATCTACAGATGAACACTGAAGCTTTCTTT. Encoded protein: CASSYNLQMNTEAFF.

V and J are TRBV27 and TRBJ2-2; 12 bases are a match to TRBD2. This CDR3 comprises 16 residues. CDR1 and CDR2 (germline): MNHEY, SMNVEV (reference sequence). Unmatched junction bases numbered 4, after V lost 2 bases and J lost 6 bases. The DNA for the CDR3 is TGTGCCAGCAGTTTAGGGCTAGCGGGAGGGGCCGGGGAGCTGTTTTTT. This translates into CASSLGLAGGAGELFF.

The CDR3 coding sequence is TGTGCCAGCAGCCCAGAGGGGGGACTACCCAATGAGCAGTTCTTC. Amino acid sequence: CASSPEGGLPNEQFF. The V gene is TRBV7-9, the J gene TRBJ2-1; TRBD2 might be the D (7 bases). Germline CDR1 and CDR2: SEHNR and FQNEAQ (reference sequence). V lost 5 bases, J lost 6 bases, and 17 bases lay in between. The CDR3 length is 15 residues.

This clone was detected a few times. The DNA for the CDR3 is TGTGCCAGCAGCCCTACGACAAACTCTAACTATGGCTACACCTTC. Protein product: CASSPTTNSNYGYTF. The chain joins TRBV4-2 to TRBJ1-2; D call uncertain. This CDR3 has 15 amino acids. The V and J ends lost 4 bases and 0 bases respectively, with 12 bases between them. Germline V lookup: CDR1 LGHNA, CDR2 YNFKEQ.

This clone was seen once. The chain employs TRBV7-8 and TRBJ1-1; the D is unclear. Germline V gene sequence: CDR1 SGHVS, CDR2 FQNEAQ. The V end lost 6 bases, the J end lost 5 bases, and 16 bases lay between the germline ends. The CDR3 is made up of 14 amino acids. CDR3 protein: CASRLREGWTEAFF. CDR3 sequence (DNA): TGTGCCAGCAGACTCCGGGAAGGGTGGACTGAAGCTTTCTTT.

In this sample, this clone turned up once. The chain joins TRBV27 to TRBJ2-7, with 9 bases lining up with TRBD1. The CDR3 contains 15 residues. J was trimmed by 6 bases and V by 3 bases; bases with no gene match: 9. The germline V gene has CDR1 MNHEY and CDR2 SMNVEV (reference sequence). In DNA, the CDR3 is TGTGCCAGCAGTTTGGAAACCGGGACAGGGATCGAGCAGTACTTC. Its protein is CASSLETGTGIEQYF.

V gene TRBV11-3 combines with J gene TRBJ2-1; 9 nucleotides align to TRBD2. The CDR3 is 15 amino acids. The V gene end was trimmed by 3 bases and the J gene end by 10 bases; junction bases not matched to a gene: 10. Germline V lookup: CDR1 SGHNT, CDR2 YENEEA. CDR3 DNA sequence: TGTGCCAGCAGCTTCCATAGCGGGGGCCGGGGCGAGCAGTTCTTC. Translation gives CASSFHSGGRGEQFF. The variable domain in full, completed from reference TRBV11-3 and TRBJ2-1, reads EAGVVQSPRYKIIEKKQPVAFWCNPISGHNTLYWYLQNLGQGPELLIRYENEEAVDDSQLPKDRFSAERLKGVDSTLKIQPAELGDSAVYLCASSFHSGGRGEQFFGPGTRLTVL.

This clone was counted a few times. The chain combines TRBV18 with TRBJ1-5; D not certain. The V gene lost 1 base and the J gene lost 4 bases, with 17 bases spanning the gap. Germline V lookup: CDR1 KGHSH, CDR2 LQKENI. This CDR3 spans 17 amino acids. DNA for the CDR3: TGTGCCAGCTCACCACGAATATTAGGAGGAAATAATCAGCCCCAGCATTTT. Translated, it gives CASSPRILGGNNQPQHF.

The J gene is TRBJ2-3, the V gene TRBV19; possible D gene TRBD2, 6 bases. From germline, CDR1 is LNHDA and CDR2 SQIVND (reference sequence). This CDR3 spans 14 amino acids. The ends were cut back, 7 bases at V and 2 bases at J, with 13 bases in the middle. The CDR3 region has the DNA TGTGCCAGTATTGGGGCGGGGTACACAGATACGCAGTATTTT. It yields the protein CASIGAGYTDTQYF.

Worth noting for this clone: The same CDR3 can be traced to other DNA sequences in this sample. The chain carries TRBV19 and TRBJ1-4; 7 nucleotides match TRBD1. Germline trimming cut 4 bases from V and 5 bases from J; bases unmatched to any gene: 7. CDR1 LNHDA and CDR2 SQIVND come from the germline V gene (reference sequence). CDR3 length equals 15 residues. CDR3 nucleotide sequence: TGTGCCAGTAGTACGGGGGACAGCCAGAATGAAAAACTGTTTTTT. Translated: CASSTGDSQNEKLFF. The variable domain in full, with the rest retrieved from reference TRBV19 and TRBJ1-4, is DGGITQSPKYLFRKEGQNVTLSCEQNLNHDAMYWYRQDPGQGLRLIYYSQIVNDFQKGDIAEGYSVSREKKESFPLTVTSAQKNPTAFYLCASSTGDSQNEKLFFGSGTQLSVL.

The chain uses TRBV6-6 and TRBJ2-7, with a tentative D call TRBD2 (5 bases). CDR1 and CDR2 (germline): MNHNY, SVGAGI (reference sequence). Trimming pared 5 bases from V and 2 bases from J, leaving 10 bases between. The CDR3 runs 13 residues. The CDR3 sequence is CASSTGVPYEQYF. The CDR3 DNA reads TGTGCCAGCAGTACCGGGGTTCCCTACGAGCAGTACTTC.

The rearrangement joins TRBV9 to TRBJ1-5; 7 nucleotides agree with TRBD1. The J segment lost 3 bases and the V segment lost 3 bases, leaving 3 bases of the junction unmatched. Germline values: CDR1 SGDLS, CDR2 YYNGEE. This CDR3 comprises 14 residues. The CDR3 sequence is CASSGTGNNQPQHF. In DNA form, the CDR3 reads TGTGCCAGCAGCGGGACAGGCAACAATCAGCCCCAGCATTTT.

The rearrangement uses TRBV5-1 and TRBJ1-2; 11 bases are a match to TRBD1. Trimming took 5 bases from V and 6 from J; bases not matched to a gene: 6. CDR1 SGHRS and CDR2 YFSETQ come from the germline V gene. CDR3 length: 14 amino acids. The CDR3 loop is CASRPGQGGNGYTF. The DNA of the CDR3 is TGCGCCAGCAGACCGGGACAGGGGGGAAATGGCTACACCTTC.

The rearrangement uses TRBV4-2 and TRBJ2-1, with TRBD2 matching 10 bases. The CDR3 loop spans 16 amino acids. V lost 4 bases to trimming and J lost 5 bases; unmatched junction nucleotides: 8. The V gene's germline CDR1 is LGHNA and CDR2 YNFKEQ. In DNA, the CDR3 is TGTGCCAGCAGCCCCTTGGGGCTAGCGGGAGACAATGAGCAGTTCTTC. Translating gives CASSPLGLAGDNEQFF.

In its sample, this clone was seen once. The sample has other DNA sequences that encode this CDR3 too. The chain links TRBV28 to TRBJ2-1; 8 bases align to TRBD1. The CDR3 is 15 amino acids. Germline CDR1 MDHEN, CDR2 SYDVKM. With V trimmed by 5 bases and J by 0 bases, 3 bases remained unmatched. CDR3 in amino acids: CASSGQGSSYNEQFF. The CDR3 nucleotides are TGTGCCAGCAGTGGACAGGGCAGCTCCTACAATGAGCAGTTCTTC.

CDR3 protein: CASSFSAGFNYGYTF. The CDR3 bases are TGTGCCAGCAGCTTTTCGGCAGGGTTTAACTATGGCTACACCTTC. The J gene is TRBJ1-2, the V gene TRBV7-9, with a tentative D call TRBD1 (5 bases). V was pared by 3 bases and J by 1 base, with 12 bases between. Germline lookup yields CDR1 SEHNR and CDR2 FQNEAQ (reference sequence). The length of the CDR3 is 15 residues.

This chain links TRBV20-1 with TRBJ1-4; 7 bases fit TRBD1. Germline-derived CDR1 and CDR2 are DFQATT and SNEGSKA (reference sequence). Unmatched junction bases numbered 6, after V lost 3 bases and J lost 5 bases. The CDR3 is 14 residues long. CDR3 residues: CSASGGGANEKLFF. As DNA, the CDR3 is TGCAGTGCTAGTGGAGGGGGCGCAAATGAAAAACTGTTTTTT.